This passage covers 20 T cell receptor beta chains from one sample sequenced in a study of OX40 agonist ivuxolimab in advanced cancers. TCRdb's copy holds only in-frame clones and misses some; the assay was immunoSEQ multiplex PCR. Of approximately 110,000 clones detected, roughly 90% appear once; the ten largest clones hold 0.7% to 0.9%. Specimen: CD4+ or CD8+ T cells sorted from blood, collected in a trial of the OX40 agonist ivuxolimab. The receptors were sampled from an adult with an advanced solid tumor such as melanoma, head and neck, liver or kidney cancer.

The DNA of the CDR3 is TGTGCCAGCAGCTTCCGGGACAGGGCCACTGAAGCTTTCTTT. Residues: CASSFRDRATEAFF. The genes are TRBV11-3 and TRBJ1-1, with 9 bases lining up with TRBD1. There are 14 residues in the CDR3. CDR1 is SGHNT and CDR2 is YENEEA in the germline V gene. With 3 bases clipped from V and 4 bases from J, the junction kept 3 bases outside the gene matches. The full variable domain, its missing parts supplied by reference TRBV11-3 and TRBJ1-1, is EAGVVQSPRYKIIEKKQPVAFWCNPISGHNTLYWYLQNLGQGPELLIRYENEEAVDDSQLPKDRFSAERLKGVDSTLKIQPAELGDSAVYLCASSFRDRATEAFFGQGTRLTVV.

The DNA for the CDR3 is TGTGCCAGCAGGGCTAGCGGGATTTACGAGCAGTACTTC. It specifies CASRASGIYEQYF. The chain joins TRBV2 to TRBJ2-7, with 9 bases aligning to TRBD2. Germline CDR1 and CDR2: SNHLY and FYNNEI. After removal of 6 bases from V and 4 bases from J, the junction contained 4 bases not matched to a gene. The CDR3 consists of 13 residues.

The V and J genes are TRBV13 and TRBJ1-4, with D possibly matching TRBD1 (6 bases). The ends were cut back, 5 bases at V and 4 bases at J, with 14 bases in the middle. This CDR3 has 15 residues. Germline CDR1 and CDR2: PRHDT and FYEKMQ (reference sequence). CDR3 bases: TGTGCCAGCAGCATCCGGACAGCCCTTAATGAAAAACTGTTTTTT. Protein product: CASSIRTALNEKLFF.

CDR3 protein: CASSPSGLYSYEQYF. As DNA, the CDR3 is TGTGCCAGTAGCCCGTCAGGACTGTATTCCTACGAGCAGTACTTC. This rearrangement joins TRBV19 to TRBJ2-7, with a tentative D call TRBD2 (5 bases). Trimming removed 6 bases from V and 1 base from J, with 16 bases in between. Germline assignment: CDR1 LNHDA and CDR2 SQIVND (reference sequence). The CDR3 has 15 residues.

The V call is TRBV30, the J call TRBJ2-2, with D uncertain. From germline, CDR1 is GTSNPN and CDR2 SVGIG (reference sequence). The ends were cut back, 2 bases at V and 0 bases at J, with 16 bases in the middle. This CDR3 is 17 amino acids long. CDR3 amino acids: CAWSNRWASTNTGELFF. CDR3 DNA: TGTGCCTGGAGTAACCGGTGGGCATCAACGAACACCGGGGAGCTGTTTTTT.

The CDR3 loop reads CASASHFSGSGADTQYF. CDR3 nucleotide sequence: TGTGCCAGCGCTAGCCATTTTAGCGGGAGTGGTGCAGATACGCAGTATTTT. This rearrangement joins TRBV11-2 to TRBJ2-3; 9 bases agree with TRBD2. CDR3 length: 17 amino acids. V lost 8 bases and J lost 4; bases outside the gene matches: 16. Germline V lookup: CDR1 SGHAT, CDR2 FQNNGV.

The CDR3: CASSLGQAGSNQPQHF. The CDR3 DNA is TGTGCCAGCTCCCTCGGACAGGCCGGTAGCAATCAGCCCCAGCATTTT. The chain recombines TRBV18 with TRBJ1-5; TRBD1 matches 7 bases. The V segment lost 6 bases and the J segment 0 bases; nucleotides outside the gene matches: 8. The CDR3 consists of 16 residues. The germline gives CDR1 KGHSH, CDR2 LQKENI.

The chain has TRBV28 and TRBJ2-3; D unresolved. There are 13 residues in the CDR3. V was pared by 2 bases and J by 4 bases, with 7 bases between. Germline V gene data show CDR1 as MDHEN and CDR2 as SYDVKM. DNA of the CDR3: TGTGCCAGCAGTTTAGAGGTTTCAGATACGCAGTATTTT. It yields the protein CASSLEVSDTQYF.

This chain links TRBV5-4 with TRBJ1-3; TRBD1 agrees at 11 bases. With V trimmed by 2 bases and J by 1 base, 5 bases remained unmatched. The CDR3 extends over 17 amino acids. Germline V gene sequence: CDR1 SGHNT, CDR2 YYREEE (reference sequence). The CDR3 loop is CASSFGQGAGSGNTIYF. Here the CDR3 DNA reads TGTGCCAGCAGCTTTGGACAGGGGGCTGGATCTGGAAACACCATATATTTT.

The V gene is TRBV28, the J gene TRBJ2-7; D perhaps matches TRBD2 (6 bases). Germline loops: CDR1 MDHEN, CDR2 SYDVKM. The CDR3 spans 13 residues. The germline V and J ends were trimmed by 5 bases and 2 bases, with 10 bases remaining between them. The CDR3 region has the DNA TGTGCCAGCAGTACGCGGGGCCCCTACGAGCAGTACTTC. It yields the protein CASSTRGPYEQYF.

The chain joins TRBV6-5 to TRBJ2-1; the D call may be TRBD1 or TRBD2 (5 bases each). CDR3 length equals 15 residues. CDR1 is MNHEY, CDR2 SVGAGI, per germline. Trimming cost V 0 bases and J 2 bases, with 8 bases left between them. Here the CDR3 DNA reads TGTGCCAGCAGTTACTCGGGGGTCGCCTACAATGAGCAGTTCTTC. Residues: CASSYSGVAYNEQFF.

The chain is built from TRBV28 and TRBJ2-7; D call uncertain. Trimming left V 6 bases short and J 2 bases short, with 14 bases between. Germline V gene lookup returns CDR1 MDHEN and CDR2 SYDVKM. The CDR3 loop spans 14 amino acids. In DNA, the CDR3 is TGTGCCAGCAGGCCTACAAGTTTTGCCTACGAGCAGTACTTC. Its protein product is CASRPTSFAYEQYF.

This chain links TRBV28 with TRBJ2-7; 7 bases line up with TRBD2. V lost 6 bases to trimming and J lost 9 bases; unmatched junction nucleotides: 17. CDR3 length equals 15 residues. CDR1 is MDHEN, CDR2 SYDVKM, per germline. Written as DNA, the CDR3 is TGTGCCAGCAGGAGCGGGGCTAGCGTTGATCCTGGGCAGTACTTC. Encoded protein: CASRSGASVDPGQYF.

This chain links TRBV9 with TRBJ2-1; 8 nucleotides match TRBD2. CDR3 length: 15 amino acids. The V gene end was trimmed by 5 bases and the J gene end by 2 bases; junction bases not matched to a gene: 6. In germline, CDR1 is SGDLS, CDR2 YYNGEE. In DNA form, the CDR3 reads TGTGCCAGCAGACCCAGCGGGAGCGCCTACAATGAGCAGTTCTTC. Encoded protein: CASRPSGSAYNEQFF.

Note on this clone: Other DNA sequences in this specimen translate into the identical CDR3. The chain uses TRBV5-4 and TRBJ1-4; D uncertain. Trimming took off 0 bases at V and 0 bases at J, with 6 bases between the two ends. This CDR3 comprises 15 residues. The germline V gene encodes CDR1 SGHNT and CDR2 YYREEE (reference sequence). The CDR3 bases are TGTGCCAGCAGCTTGGTCGGGTCAACTAATGAAAAACTGTTTTTT. Translated, it gives CASSLVGSTNEKLFF.

V gene TRBV6-6 combines with J gene TRBJ1-3, with D perhaps TRBD1 (6 bases). V lost 3 bases and J 2 bases, leaving 14 bases between the germline ends. The germline V gene has CDR1 MNHNY and CDR2 SVGAGI (reference sequence). The CDR3 covers 16 residues. CDR3 residues: CASSYVGGATGNTIYF. CDR3 DNA: TGTGCCAGCAGTTATGTGGGGGGCGCGACTGGAAACACCATATATTTT.

This sequence joins TRBV4-1 and TRBJ2-3, with 9 positions matching TRBD1. The CDR3 length is 17 residues. Germline V gene data show CDR1 as MGHRA and CDR2 as YSYEKL. Losses at the gene ends were 0 bases for V and 3 bases for J; bases not matched to a gene: 7. CDR3 protein: CASSQEQQGAPTDTQYF. CDR3 DNA sequence: TGCGCCAGCAGCCAAGAGCAACAGGGGGCGCCGACAGATACGCAGTATTTT.

The V and J genes are TRBV6-5 and TRBJ2-2; no clear D gene. With 6 bases removed from V and 7 bases from J, the gap between germline ends came to 12 bases. Germline CDR1 and CDR2: MNHEY and SVGAGI. The CDR3 spans 13 residues. The CDR3 sequence: CASSNVIFGELFF. CDR3 DNA sequence: TGTGCCAGCAGCAATGTAATTTTCGGGGAGCTGTTTTTT.

This clone has just one count. The chain has TRBV7-8 and TRBJ2-7, with 9 bases lining up with TRBD2. Germline V gene sequence: CDR1 SGHVS, CDR2 FQNEAQ. With V trimmed by 2 bases and J by 2 bases, 7 bases remained unmatched. The CDR3 runs 16 residues. The CDR3 here is CASSLRTAGGPYEQYF. The CDR3 bases are TGTGCCAGCAGCTTAAGGACGGCGGGGGGGCCCTACGAGCAGTACTTC.

The chain has TRBV19 and TRBJ2-1, with D unresolved. Trimming pared 1 base from V and 5 bases from J, leaving 9 bases between. The germline V gene encodes CDR1 LNHDA and CDR2 SQIVND (reference sequence). The CDR3 has 14 residues. CDR3 coding DNA: TGTGCCAGTAGTATAGTCGTACAGAACAATGAGCAGTTCTTC. As protein: CASSIVVQNNEQFF.